A single TCR beta chain is shown here with its context. Its antigen is as yet unknown. The sample comes from a study of early T cells in non-severe SARS-CoV-2 infection. Study as a whole: Sequencing was performed on bulk RNA from unsorted whole blood, leaving chains unpaired. Study-wide results and limits: VDJdb-based annotation leaned toward anti-spike CD8 responses and missed private and CD4 specificities.

Germline-derived CDR1 and CDR2 are WNHNN and SYGVQD (reference sequence). The CDR3 contains 14 residues. Trimming left V 8 bases short and J 5 bases short, with 16 bases between. Each CDR3 protein gets one entry after TCRdb re-called the 5' RACE reads with MiXCR. The sample includes 57,000 or so distinct CDR3 sequences, roughly 12% of them seen just once. This clonotype originated in an adult who was a healthcare worker with PCR-confirmed SARS-CoV-2 infection or an uninfected control (not recorded which). Sample: whole blood. The genes are TRBV10-1 and TRBJ2-1; D gene uncertain. CDR3 sequence: CASSFGRQNNEQFF. DNA of the CDR3: TGCGCCAGCTCGTTCGGGCGTCAAAACAATGAGCAGTTCTTC.